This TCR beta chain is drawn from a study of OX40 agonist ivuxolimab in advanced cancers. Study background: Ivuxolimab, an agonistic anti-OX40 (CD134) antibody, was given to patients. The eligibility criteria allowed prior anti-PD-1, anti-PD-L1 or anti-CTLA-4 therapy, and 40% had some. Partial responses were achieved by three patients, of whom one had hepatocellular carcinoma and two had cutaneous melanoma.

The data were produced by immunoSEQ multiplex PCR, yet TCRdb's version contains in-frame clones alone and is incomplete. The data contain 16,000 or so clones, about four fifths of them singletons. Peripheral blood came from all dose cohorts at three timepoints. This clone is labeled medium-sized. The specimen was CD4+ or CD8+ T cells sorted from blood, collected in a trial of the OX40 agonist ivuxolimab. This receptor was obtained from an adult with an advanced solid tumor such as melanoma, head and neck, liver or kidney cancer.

The CDR3 protein is CAWEIGETQYF. In DNA, the CDR3 is TGTGCTTGGGAAATAGGAGAGACCCAGTACTTC. This chain links TRBV30 with TRBJ2-5; D is ambiguous. Germline values: CDR1 GTSNPN, CDR2 SVGIG (reference sequence). The length of the CDR3 is 11 residues.